This TCR beta chain emerged from a study of blood T cell repertoires in COVID-19. The germline V and J ends were trimmed by 3 bases and 3 bases, with 5 bases remaining between them. The CDR3 sequence is 11 residues long. The germline V gene has CDR1 DFQATT and CDR2 SNEGSKA (reference sequence). Clones were sequenced by immunoSEQ multiplex PCR, and TCRdb holds only the in-frame ones, with some missing. The sample records 200,000 or so clones, 80% to 85% being singletons. This sequence joins TRBV20-1 and TRBJ1-1; D is undetermined. The sequence derives from a woman aged 25 to 39 with acute or convalescent COVID-19. The sample comprised peripheral blood. CDR3 DNA sequence: TGCAGTGCTAGCCAGTACACTGAAGCTTTCTTT. Amino acid sequence: CSASQYTEAFF.